Following are 19 T cell receptor beta chains from one sample sequenced in a study of PD-L1 blockade in urothelial cancer. TCRdb keeps only in-frame clones here, not all; method: immunoSEQ multiplex PCR. The data contain about 40,000 clones, around 83% of them singletons. This material consisted of PBMCs, taken around atezolizumab (anti-PD-L1) treatment. The receptors shown here come from a man between 60 and 70 years old with urothelial cancer.

The rearrangement uses TRBV19 and TRBJ1-1; a weak D match, TRBD1 (6 bases). Deletions cut 3 bases from V and 3 bases from J, with 14 bases between. Per the germline V gene, CDR1 is LNHDA and CDR2 is SQIVND (reference sequence). This CDR3 region has 15 residues. The CDR3 spells CASSMRPRGDTEAFF. CDR3 sequence (DNA): TGTGCCAGTAGTATGAGGCCCAGGGGAGACACTGAAGCTTTCTTT. Complete variable domain (other parts from reference TRBV19 and TRBJ1-1): DGGITQSPKYLFRKEGQNVTLSCEQNLNHDAMYWYRQDPGQGLRLIYYSQIVNDFQKGDIAEGYSVSREKKESFPLTVTSAQKNPTAFYLCASSMRPRGDTEAFFGQGTRLTVV.

V usage is TRBV10-1 and J usage is TRBJ2-7; TRBD2 aligns across 7 bases. V lost 10 bases to trimming and J lost 0 bases; unmatched junction nucleotides: 33. From germline, CDR1 is WNHNN and CDR2 SYGVQD (reference sequence). This CDR3 is 22 amino acids long. The CDR3 protein is CATTSHTRVVGGYVMISYEQYF. CDR3 DNA sequence: TGCGCCACGACTTCCCACACCAGAGTTGTCGGGGGGTATGTTATGATCTCCTACGAGCAGTACTTC.

This clone was recorded once. This rearrangement joins TRBV5-1 to TRBJ2-3, with 7 bases matching TRBD1. V shed 5 bases and J 2 bases; nucleotides not matched to a gene: 8. The germline V gene has CDR1 SGHRS and CDR2 YFSETQ. This CDR3 region has 15 residues. The CDR3 reads CASSLGTALTDTQYF. CDR3 bases: TGCGCCAGCAGTCTCGGGACAGCCCTCACAGATACGCAGTATTTT.

J is TRBJ1-2 and V is TRBV28, with TRBD1 as a possible D gene (6 bases). CDR1 and CDR2 from the germline V gene are MDHEN and SYDVKM. Trimming removed 10 bases at V and 1 base at J, with 16 bases between. There are 14 residues in the CDR3. The CDR3 DNA follows: TGTGCCACCTCCGGGACAAGGAGTAACTATGGCTACACCTTC. Its translation: CATSGTRSNYGYTF.

This chain connects TRBV5-1 to TRBJ1-1; TRBD1 agrees at 11 bases. V was clipped by 7 bases and J by 0 bases; unmatched bases: 14. This CDR3 contains 18 residues. Germline V CDR1 and CDR2: SGHRS, YFSETQ. Here the CDR3 DNA reads TGCGCCAGCGGCTCAGGACAGGGGGCTATGGGGATGAACACTGAAGCTTTCTTT. Its translation: CASGSGQGAMGMNTEAFF.

The chain couples TRBV5-5 to TRBJ2-2; maybe TRBD2 (6 bases). Trimming stripped 0 bases from V and 5 bases from J, with 11 bases between. The CDR3 has 15 amino acids. Germline-derived CDR1 and CDR2 are SGHKS and YYEKEE (reference sequence). This chain's CDR3 is CASSLGGVATGELFF. The DNA for the CDR3 is TGTGCCAGCAGCTTGGGGGGGGTGGCGACCGGGGAGCTGTTTTTT.

V and J are TRBV27 and TRBJ2-5; TRBD2 might be the D (5 bases). The germline V and J ends were trimmed by 6 bases and 5 bases, with 13 bases remaining between them. Germline CDR1 and CDR2: MNHEY and SMNVEV (reference sequence). This CDR3 region has 13 residues. CDR3 nucleotide sequence: TGTGCCAGCAGCCTCACATGGGAGGAGACCCAGTACTTC. Its translation is CASSLTWEETQYF.

This rearrangement joins TRBV19 to TRBJ1-1, with 7 nucleotides matching TRBD1. Germline V CDR1 and CDR2: LNHDA, SQIVND (reference sequence). The V segment lost 7 bases and the J segment 4 bases; nucleotides outside the gene matches: 6. This CDR3 has 13 amino acids. The CDR3 spells CASNLQGSTEAFF. The CDR3 region has the DNA TGTGCCAGTAACCTACAGGGGAGCACTGAAGCTTTCTTT.

This chain links TRBV5-1 with TRBJ2-3; D may be TRBD2 (7 bases). Germline values: CDR1 SGHRS, CDR2 YFSETQ. The CDR3 loop spans 18 amino acids. V was shortened by 6 bases and J by 4 bases, with 27 bases between the two germline ends. CDR3 in amino acids: CASMRVSMSQGRADTQYF. CDR3 sequence (DNA): TGCGCCAGCATGAGGGTTTCAATGAGTCAGGGGAGGGCAGATACGCAGTATTTT.

The chain recombines TRBV5-5 with TRBJ1-2, with D perhaps TRBD1 (5 bases). Trimming left V 0 bases short and J 4 bases short, with 13 bases between. The CDR3 is 15 amino acids. CDR1 and CDR2 (germline): SGHKS, YYEKEE (reference sequence). CDR3 protein: CASSLDGGGVYGYTF. CDR3 in DNA: TGTGCCAGCAGCTTGGATGGGGGGGGTGTCTATGGCTACACCTTC. Full variable domain (missing parts from reference TRBV5-5 and TRBJ1-2): DAGVTQSPTHLIKTRGQQVTLRCSPISGHKSVSWYQQVLGQGPQFIFQYYEKEERGRGNFPDRFSARQFPNYSSELNVNALLLGDSALYLCASSLDGGGVYGYTFGSGTRLTVV.

The V call is TRBV7-2, the J call TRBJ2-7; D may be TRBD1 (6 bases). The CDR3 sequence is 14 residues long. Germline V gene lookup returns CDR1 SGHTA and CDR2 FQGNSA. V gave up 1 base and J gave up 3 bases, with 10 bases separating them. The CDR3 loop reads CASSLDRASYEQYF. CDR3 DNA sequence: TGTGCCAGCAGCTTAGACAGGGCGAGCTACGAGCAGTACTTC.

The gene calls are TRBV5-1 and TRBJ2-1; 8 bases align to TRBD2. V shed 0 bases and J 2 bases; nucleotides not matched to a gene: 7. Germline values: CDR1 SGHRS, CDR2 YFSETQ. The CDR3 contains 17 residues. CDR3 DNA sequence: TGCGCCAGCAGCTTGGCCGGGACGGGAGGGCCCTACAATGAGCAGTTCTTC. Translation gives CASSLAGTGGPYNEQFF.

V usage is TRBV5-1 and J usage is TRBJ2-2, with 9 positions matching TRBD1. The CDR3 sequence is 16 residues long. Germline CDR1 and CDR2: SGHRS and YFSETQ. V shed 0 bases and J 2 bases; nucleotides not matched to a gene: 2. CDR3 DNA: TGCGCCAGCAGCTTGGAGGGACAGGGCAACACCGGGGAGCTGTTTTTT. Protein product: CASSLEGQGNTGELFF.

This clone was observed a handful of times. The genes are TRBV7-8 and TRBJ1-2; 7 nucleotides match TRBD1. The CDR3 is 12 amino acids. V lost 8 bases, J lost 6 bases, and 6 bases stayed unmatched. The germline gives CDR1 SGHVS, CDR2 FQNEAQ. CDR3 nucleotide sequence: TGTGCCAGCCATACAGGGGCCCATGGCTACACCTTC. It translates to CASHTGAHGYTF.

The rearrangement links TRBV7-9 to TRBJ1-2; 7 nucleotides agree with TRBD1. CDR1 and CDR2 (germline): SEHNR, FQNEAQ (reference sequence). J was trimmed by 3 bases and V by 5 bases; bases with no gene match: 3. CDR3 length equals 13 residues. The CDR3 DNA follows: TGTGCCAGCAGCAACACAGGGGACTATGGCTACACCTTC. It encodes CASSNTGDYGYTF.

V is TRBV5-4 and J is TRBJ2-1, with 8 positions matching TRBD2. Trimming took 4 bases from V and 0 from J; bases not matched to a gene: 6. CDR1 is SGHNT, CDR2 YYREEE, per germline (reference sequence). There are 16 residues in the CDR3. The chain's CDR3 is CASSLGSGSSYNEQFF. CDR3 coding DNA: TGTGCCAGCAGCCTGGGGAGCGGGAGCTCCTACAATGAGCAGTTCTTC.

CDR3 sequence: CASSTTGASGNTIYF. The CDR3 nucleotides are TGTGCCAGCAGCACCACAGGGGCCTCTGGAAACACCATATATTTT. The chain links TRBV11-1 to TRBJ1-3; 7 nucleotides agree with TRBD1. This CDR3 is 15 amino acids long. CDR1 SGHAT and CDR2 FQDESV come from the germline V gene (reference sequence). V gave up 5 bases and J gave up 0 bases; unmatched junction bases: 4.

This chain uses TRBV5-4 with TRBJ2-2, with TRBD2 identical over 10 bases. The ends lost 4 bases at V and 8 bases at J; junction bases unmatched: 11. Germline V gene data show CDR1 as SGHNT and CDR2 as YYREEE (reference sequence). CDR3 size: 16 residues. CDR3 nucleotide sequence: TGTGCCAGCAGCCCATCTAGCGGGAGTTCTGGGGGGGAGCTGTTTTTT. As protein: CASSPSSGSSGGELFF.

The V and J genes are TRBV28 and TRBJ2-1; 9 nucleotides line up with TRBD2. The CDR3 contains 15 residues. With 5 bases clipped from V and 10 bases from J, the junction kept 12 bases outside the gene matches. The V gene's germline CDR1 is MDHEN and CDR2 SYDVKM. In DNA, the CDR3 is TGTGCCAGCAGTCCTCTAGGACTAGCGTCAAGCGAGCAGTTCTTC. Its translation: CASSPLGLASSEQFF.